This T cell receptor beta chain was obtained from a study of T and B cells in COVID-19 patients. Study context: Most of the roughly 20 active-infection patients had comorbidities associated with unfavorable COVID-19 outcome.

TRB rearrangements were amplified by multiplex PCR with BIOMED2 TRB-A/B primers. TCRdb recomputed calls from the multiplex PCR reads with MiXCR, one row per CDR3 protein. This table holds nearly 15,000 distinct CDR3 sequences, less than 30% found once. The CDR3 covers 15 residues. Germline V gives CDR1 MNHNS, CDR2 SASEGT. V was pared by 6 bases and J by 0 bases, with 7 bases of the junction left unmatched. Regarding this clonotype: The antigen remains undetermined.

Blood genomic DNA input for TRB amplification was about 240-550 ng. Overall study results and limits: Clonality of TRB repertoires was high in active COVID-19; recovery brought above-healthy diversity and richness. Symptomatic-phase blood samples from mildly ill patients and early samples from severe cases were scarce.

The sequence derives from a human donor who had recovered from COVID-19. The chain carries TRBV6-1 and TRBJ1-2; 7 positions match TRBD1. The sequencing input was blood. In DNA form, the CDR3 reads TGTGCCAGCAGCAGGACAGGTCAGGCTAACTATGGCTACACCTTC. This encodes CASSRTGQANYGYTF.